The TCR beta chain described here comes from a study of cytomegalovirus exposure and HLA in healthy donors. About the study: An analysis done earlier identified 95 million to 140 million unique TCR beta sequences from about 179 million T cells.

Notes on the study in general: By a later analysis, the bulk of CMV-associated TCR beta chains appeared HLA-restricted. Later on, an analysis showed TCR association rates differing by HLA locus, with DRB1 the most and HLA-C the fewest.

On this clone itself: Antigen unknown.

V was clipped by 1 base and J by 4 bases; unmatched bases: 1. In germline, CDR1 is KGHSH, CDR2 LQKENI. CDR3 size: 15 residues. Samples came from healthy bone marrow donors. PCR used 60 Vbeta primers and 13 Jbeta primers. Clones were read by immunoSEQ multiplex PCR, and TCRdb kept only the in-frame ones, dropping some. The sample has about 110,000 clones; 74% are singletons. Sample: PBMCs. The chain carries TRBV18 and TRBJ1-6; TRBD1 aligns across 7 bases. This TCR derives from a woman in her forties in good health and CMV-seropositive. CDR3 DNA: TGTGCCAGCTCACCACAGGGGGCTTATAATTCACCCCTCCACTTT. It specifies CASSPQGAYNSPLHF.